These T cell receptor beta chains were read from a single sample in a study of cytotoxic CD8 clonotypes in ibrutinib-treated CLL. The table came from immunoSEQ multiplex PCR; TCRdb's copy has only in-frame clones and leaves some out. The data show some 17,000 clones, 50% to 75% seen once. The sample here was PBMCs, taken after 12 months of ibrutinib treatment. These receptor sequences come from a human donor with chronic lymphocytic leukemia. CDR3s include the opening cysteine and the closing phenylalanine or tryptophan. The D gene is left open where the match is weak. Rows may omit the clone size; those that give it use once, few, many or a size class.

J gene: TRBJ2-7; clone size: -; D gene: -; CDR3 length: 12; V gene: TRBV10-2; CDR3 protein: CASSDGRYEQYF; CDR3 DNA: TGCGCCAGCAGTGATGGCCGCTACGAGCAGTACTTC
J gene: TRBJ1-1; clone size: -; D gene: -; CDR3 length: 14; V gene: TRBV6-6; CDR3 protein: CASSPPTVNTEAFF; CDR3 DNA: TGTGCCAGCAGTCCGCCCACAGTGAACACTGAAGCTTTCTTT
J gene: TRBJ1-1; clone size: once; D gene: -; CDR3 length: 14; V gene: TRBV7-2; CDR3 protein: CASSLAAGDTEAFF; CDR3 DNA: TGTGCCAGCAGCTTAGCAGCAGGGGACACTGAAGCTTTCTTT
J gene: TRBJ2-7; clone size: -; D gene: -; CDR3 length: 13; V gene: TRBV11-3; CDR3 protein: CASSFSGVYEQYF; CDR3 DNA: TGTGCCAGCAGCTTTTCGGGCGTGTACGAGCAGTACTTC
J gene: TRBJ2-3; clone size: -; D gene: TRBD2; CDR3 length: 17; V gene: TRBV14; CDR3 protein: CASSQDLPLAVTDTQYF; CDR3 DNA: TGTGCCAGCAGCCAAGACCTCCCACTAGCGGTTACAGATACGCAGTATTTT
J gene: TRBJ2-5; clone size: -; D gene: -; CDR3 length: 14; V gene: TRBV7-8; CDR3 protein: CASSGPAVKETQYF; CDR3 DNA: TGTGCCAGCAGCGGACCCGCTGTAAAAGAGACCCAGTACTTC
J gene: TRBJ2-3; clone size: -; D gene: -; CDR3 length: 16; V gene: TRBV21-1; CDR3 protein: CASSKAHSQGSDTQYF; CDR3 DNA: TGTGCCAGCAGCAAAGCTCACTCTCAAGGCTCAGATACGCAGTATTTT
J gene: TRBJ1-1; clone size: -; D gene: TRBD1; CDR3 length: 13; V gene: TRBV6-5; CDR3 protein: CASRVQGDTEAFF; CDR3 DNA: TGTGCCAGCAGGGTCCAGGGGGACACTGAAGCTTTCTTT
J gene: TRBJ2-3; clone size: few; D gene: TRBD2; CDR3 length: 17; V gene: TRBV5-4; CDR3 protein: CASSLSGRAGSLYTQYF; CDR3 DNA: TGTGCCAGCAGCTTAAGCGGGAGGGCCGGTAGTCTATATACGCAGTATTTT
J gene: TRBJ2-2; clone size: -; D gene: TRBD2; CDR3 length: 16; V gene: TRBV11-1; CDR3 protein: CASSLASGSGTGELFF; CDR3 DNA: TGTGCCAGCAGCTTAGCTAGCGGGAGTGGCACCGGGGAGCTGTTTTTT
J gene: TRBJ1-1; clone size: -; D gene: -; CDR3 length: 14; V gene: TRBV6-1; CDR3 protein: CASSEVVPRTEAFF; CDR3 DNA: TGTGCCAGCAGTGAAGTAGTCCCTCGGACTGAAGCTTTCTTT
J gene: TRBJ1-1; clone size: -; D gene: -; CDR3 length: 15; V gene: TRBV7-8; CDR3 protein: CASSLAPRAGTEAFF; CDR3 DNA: TGTGCCAGCAGCTTAGCGCCGCGGGCGGGAACTGAAGCTTTCTTT
J gene: TRBJ2-1; clone size: once; D gene: -; CDR3 length: 15; V gene: TRBV4-2; CDR3 protein: CASSQVERTTGEQFF; CDR3 DNA: TGTGCCAGCAGCCAAGTAGAACGGACTACAGGTGAGCAGTTCTTC
J gene: TRBJ1-5; clone size: few; D gene: -; CDR3 length: 17; V gene: TRBV5-1; CDR3 protein: CASSLRLGSYSNQPQHF; CDR3 DNA: TGCGCCAGCAGCTTGCGTTTGGGGTCCTATAGCAATCAGCCCCAGCATTTT
J gene: TRBJ2-3; clone size: -; D gene: -; CDR3 length: 16; V gene: TRBV7-8; CDR3 protein: CASSLMAYSSTDTQYF; CDR3 DNA: TGTGCCAGCAGCTTAATGGCGTACTCCAGCACAGATACGCAGTATTTT
J gene: TRBJ2-5; clone size: -; D gene: TRBD2; CDR3 length: 15; V gene: TRBV5-1; CDR3 protein: CASTPSPGGYETQYF; CDR3 DNA: TGCGCCAGCACCCCGTCGCCCGGGGGGTACGAGACCCAGTACTTC